These 2 T cell receptor beta chains were all obtained from the same sample, sequenced in a study of T-cell memory formation after mild COVID-19. TCRdb passed the 5' RACE reads through MiXCR, listing each CDR3 protein once. The sample records 500,000 to 650,000 distinct CDR3 sequences, less than 25% being singletons. Input material: PBMCs or a T cell subset sorted from them (not recorded which). Receptors originate from an adult woman who had mild COVID-19 (a few samples of this study predate the infection). Cell type and time point are not known.

This chain joins TRBV5-1 and TRBJ2-3; 15 positions match TRBD2. Trimming removed 8 bases from V and 6 bases from J; junction bases left unmatched: 1. Germline loops: CDR1 SGHRS, CDR2 YFSETQ. The CDR3 runs to 13 residues. CDR3 loop: CASGLAGGDTQYF. The CDR3 DNA reads as TGCGCCAGTGGACTAGCGGGGGGGGATACGCAGTATTTT.

The sample holds many counts of this clonotype. The J gene is TRBJ2-1, the V gene TRBV7-2; D unclear. The CDR3 totals 12 residues. V shed 5 bases and J shed 3 bases, with 5 bases lying between them. Per germline, CDR1 SGHTA and CDR2 FQGNSA. The CDR3 bases are TGTGCCAGCAGCCTATACTACAATGAGCAGTTCTTC. Protein product: CASSLYYNEQFF. Full variable domain (rest looked up from reference TRBV7-2 and TRBJ2-1): GAGVSQSPSNKVTEKGKDVELRCDPISGHTALYWYRQSLGQGLEFLIYFQGNSAPDKSGLPSDRFSAERTGGSVSTLTIQRTQQEDSAVYLCASSLYYNEQFFGPGTRLTVL.